The 6 T cell receptor beta chains listed next were all sequenced from one sample in a study of blood T cell repertoires in COVID-19. Here immunoSEQ multiplex PCR was the method, and the copy in TCRdb shows in-frame clones only, minus some. Of approximately 250,000 clones in the sample, 84% were seen once. What was sequenced was peripheral blood. The source of these receptors is a man aged 50 or older with acute or convalescent COVID-19.

The J gene is TRBJ1-2, the V gene TRBV5-1; possibly TRBD1 for D (6 bases). The germline gives CDR1 SGHRS, CDR2 YFSETQ. This CDR3 region has 12 residues. Trimming stripped 7 bases from V and 8 bases from J, with 15 bases between. CDR3 sequence: CASDTGSGGYTF. In DNA, the CDR3 is TGCGCCAGCGATACAGGGTCAGGAGGCTACACCTTC.

V usage is TRBV2 and J usage is TRBJ2-7; 13 nucleotides match TRBD2. The CDR3 sequence is 15 residues long. Per germline, CDR1 SNHLY and CDR2 FYNNEI. Trimming cost V 6 bases and J 7 bases; bases outside gene matches: 9. CDR3 nucleotides: TGTGCCAGCAGAGTCCCCGGGACTAGCGGGATAGAGCAGTACTTC. Translating it yields CASRVPGTSGIEQYF.

This chain joins TRBV6-5 and TRBJ1-1, with 10 bases fitting TRBD1. Germline CDR1 reads MNHEY; CDR2 reads SVGAGI. This CDR3 is built from 13 residues. The junction had 3 bases not matched to a gene; V was cut back by 7 bases and J by 4 bases. CDR3 nucleotide sequence: TGTGCCAGCAAGGGACAGGGGATCACTGAAGCTTTCTTT. Translated: CASKGQGITEAFF.

A remark on this clone: An end of the junction differs from the germline gene, which may be a read error. J is TRBJ2-1 and V is TRBV7-7; D uncertain. Germline V CDR1 and CDR2: SSHAT, FNYEAQ (reference sequence). The CDR3 spans 14 residues. The CDR3 DNA is TGTGCTAGCAGCCCTCTTCCACAATACAATGAGCAGTTCTTC. This encodes CASSPLPQYNEQFF.

In this sample, this clone turned up a few times. This chain joins TRBV5-1 and TRBJ2-3; maybe TRBD2 (5 bases). Germline CDR1 reads SGHRS; CDR2 reads YFSETQ. V lost 3 bases and J 4 bases, leaving 12 bases between the germline ends. This CDR3 spans 14 amino acids. CDR3 residues: CASSSPLGADTQYF. As DNA, the CDR3 is TGCGCCAGCAGCTCCCCGCTCGGGGCAGATACGCAGTATTTT.

The chain carries TRBV10-2 and TRBJ1-1; maybe TRBD1 (6 bases). V gave up 2 bases and J gave up 8 bases, with 12 bases separating them. The CDR3 is 13 amino acids. CDR1 and CDR2 from the germline V gene are WSHSY and SAAADI. CDR3 DNA: TGCGCCAGCAGTGAGAGCAGACAGGACGAAGCTTTCTTT. This gives the protein CASSESRQDEAFF.